The 15 T cell receptor beta chains below all came from one sample that was sequenced in a study of T cell responses to AZD1222 COVID-19 vaccine. Method: immunoSEQ multiplex PCR; TCRdb's copy keeps in-frame clones and lacks some. This sample has around 78,000 clones, with 75% to 90% found just once. Source: peripheral blood, taken 28 days after the second AZD1222 dose. The source of these receptors is an adult who received the AZD1222 COVID-19 vaccine.

The V gene is TRBV7-4, the J gene TRBJ2-1, with D perhaps matching TRBD2 (6 bases). The CDR3 has 17 residues. The V gene's germline CDR1 is SGHVT and CDR2 SQSDAQ. V was trimmed by 7 bases and J by 0 bases, leaving 19 bases between them. This chain's CDR3 is CASMGTSEDSSYNEQFF. In nucleotides, the CDR3 is TGTGCCAGCATGGGGACTTCCGAGGATAGCTCCTACAATGAGCAGTTCTTC. Looking up the rest from reference TRBV7-4 and TRBJ2-1 gives the full variable domain: GAGVSQSPRYKVAKRGRDVALRCDSISGHVTLYWYRQTLGQGSEVLTYSQSDAQRDKSGRPSGRFSAERPERSVSTLKIQRTEQGDSAVYLCASMGTSEDSSYNEQFFGPGTRLTVL.

This chain connects TRBV7-2 to TRBJ1-5; perhaps TRBD1 as D (5 bases). CDR1 and CDR2 from the germline V gene are SGHTA and FQGNSA. CDR3 length equals 14 residues. The V end lost 6 bases, the J end lost 9 bases, and 18 bases lay between the germline ends. CDR3 sequence reads: CASRAMGRAGPQHF. The CDR3 coding sequence is TGTGCCAGCAGGGCGATGGGACGAGCGGGGCCCCAGCATTTT.

V and J are TRBV6-2 or TRBV6-3 and TRBJ1-1; D is undetermined. The V end was cut by 5 bases, the J end by 5 bases, with 15 bases between. The CDR3 is 14 amino acids. Germline values: CDR1 MNHEY, CDR2 SVGEGT. CDR3 loop: CASSPSDPKTEAFF. The CDR3 coding sequence is TGTGCCAGCAGTCCCTCGGACCCGAAGACTGAAGCTTTCTTT.

The gene calls are TRBV9 and TRBJ2-1; D not resolved. The germline V gene has CDR1 SGDLS and CDR2 YYNGEE. This CDR3 is built from 15 residues. Trimming removed 4 bases from V and 4 bases from J, with 15 bases in between. CDR3 bases: TGTGCCAGCAGCCCCGGCCTGGTGGGGTACAATGAGCAGTTCTTC. Amino acid sequence: CASSPGLVGYNEQFF.

V and J are TRBV30 and TRBJ2-3, with D perhaps assigned TRBD1 or TRBD2 (5 bases each). V dropped 3 bases and J dropped 6 bases, with 19 bases sitting between them. Per the germline V gene, CDR1 is GTSNPN and CDR2 is SVGIG (reference sequence). The CDR3 sequence is 15 residues long. CDR3 nucleotide sequence: TGTGCCTGGAGGGATTTTCAGGACACGGGGGATACGCAGTATTTT. Its translation: CAWRDFQDTGDTQYF. Based on the CDR3 plus reference TRBV30 and TRBJ2-3, the full variable domain is SQTIHQWPATLVQPVGSPLSLECTVEGTSNPNLYWYRQAAGRGLQLLFYSVGIGQISSEVPQNLSASRPQDRQFILSSKKLLLSDSGFYLCAWRDFQDTGDTQYFGPGTRLTVL.

There are a few counts of this clone. This chain uses TRBV5-1 with TRBJ1-2; D remains ambiguous. Trimming shortened V by 4 bases and J by 2 bases, and 12 bases separated the two germline ends. This CDR3 is built from 14 residues. Germline loops: CDR1 SGHRS, CDR2 YFSETQ. In nucleotides, the CDR3 is TGCGCCAGCAGCGCGAGGACCGACAACTATGGCTACACCTTC. Protein sequence: CASSARTDNYGYTF.

Only a few counts were recorded for this clone. This chain uses TRBV28 with TRBJ1-3; D is uncertain. V was cut by 5 bases and J by 0 bases, with 14 bases left in between. This CDR3 contains 16 residues. From germline, CDR1 is MDHEN and CDR2 SYDVKM. The CDR3 coding sequence is TGTGCCAGCAGTAGAGCGGACGGAGCCTCTGGAAACACCATATATTTT. Translating gives CASSRADGASGNTIYF.

The rearrangement joins TRBV27 to TRBJ2-5, with TRBD1 matching over 8 bases. V dropped 7 bases and J dropped 1; count of bases not matched to a gene: 2. Germline V gene sequence: CDR1 MNHEY, CDR2 SMNVEV (reference sequence). The CDR3 runs 13 residues. The CDR3 protein is CASTGQGQETQYF. In DNA, the CDR3 is TGTGCCAGCACCGGACAGGGCCAAGAGACCCAGTACTTC.

The V and J genes are TRBV5-1 and TRBJ1-1; D call uncertain. Germline loops: CDR1 SGHRS, CDR2 YFSETQ. Trimming took off 4 bases at V and 4 bases at J, with 17 bases between the two ends. The CDR3 spans 15 residues. This chain's CDR3 is CASSVRAGSSTEAFF. The DNA for the CDR3 is TGCGCCAGCAGCGTCCGGGCAGGCTCCTCCACTGAAGCTTTCTTT.

The rearrangement joins TRBV7-6 to TRBJ2-5, with 9 bases aligning to TRBD1. Germline assignment: CDR1 SGHVS and CDR2 FNYEAQ. The CDR3 extends over 17 amino acids. Losses at the gene ends were 0 bases for V and 5 bases for J; bases not matched to a gene: 10. The CDR3 bases are TGTGCCAGCAGCTTAGCGCTGGGACAGGGTGTGATGGAGACCCAGTACTTC. This translates into CASSLALGQGVMETQYF.

The chain joins TRBV19 to TRBJ1-5; TRBD1 matches at 7 bases. Germline CDR1 LNHDA, CDR2 SQIVND (reference sequence). With V trimmed by 5 bases and J by 7 bases, 8 bases remained unmatched. There are 14 residues in the CDR3. CDR3 loop: CASSHRGEEQPQHF. The DNA for the CDR3 is TGTGCCAGTAGTCACAGGGGAGAGGAACAGCCCCAGCATTTT.

The V call is TRBV29-1, the J call TRBJ2-3; 8 bases align to TRBD2. There are 14 residues in the CDR3. Germline V lookup: CDR1 SQVTM, CDR2 ANQGSEA. With V trimmed by 7 bases and J by 0 bases, 6 bases remained unmatched. CDR3 in amino acids: CSAGGSSSTDTQYF. In nucleotides, the CDR3 is TGCAGCGCGGGGGGGTCTTCTAGCACAGATACGCAGTATTTT.

The rearrangement uses TRBV6-5 and TRBJ2-1, with TRBD2 matching over 10 bases. V shed 0 bases, J shed 6 bases, and the junction held 2 bases outside the gene matches. Germline V gene sequence: CDR1 MNHEY, CDR2 SVGAGI. This CDR3 has 15 residues. Here the CDR3 reads CASSYSASGGNEQFF. CDR3 coding DNA: TGTGCCAGCAGTTACTCGGCTAGCGGGGGCAATGAGCAGTTCTTC.

V usage is TRBV5-1 and J usage is TRBJ1-1; D remains ambiguous. Germline V gives CDR1 SGHRS, CDR2 YFSETQ. This CDR3 contains 16 residues. Trimming took off 3 bases at V and 7 bases at J, with 22 bases between the two ends. The CDR3 spells CASSSRSARMSNEAFF. The CDR3 nucleotides are TGCGCCAGCAGCTCCCGGTCAGCGCGGATGTCGAATGAAGCTTTCTTT.

The genes are TRBV7-9 and TRBJ1-2; D gene uncertain. The CDR3 loop spans 14 amino acids. V was shortened by 4 bases and J by 4 bases, with 13 bases between the two germline ends. The V gene's germline CDR1 is SEHNR and CDR2 FQNEAQ (reference sequence). CDR3 nucleotide sequence: TGTGCCAGCAGCTACACGGACGGCCCCTATGGCTACACCTTC. Its translation is CASSYTDGPYGYTF.